A selection of T cell receptor beta chains follows, all from one sample in a study of blood T cell repertoires in COVID-19. TCRdb keeps only in-frame clones here, not all; method: immunoSEQ multiplex PCR. The repertoire holds hundreds of thousands of clones, with approximately 89% as singletons. The sample comprised PBMCs or T cells enriched from blood (not recorded which). The receptors here all came from a woman aged 25-40 years with acute COVID-19. Both conserved end residues are part of each CDR3. A D gene is named only where the DNA matches it firmly. Some rows have no size entry. The others give once, few or many, or a class for an expanded clone.

J gene,V gene,clone size,D gene,CDR3 protein,CDR3 DNA
TRBJ1-3,TRBV18,.,.,CASSPSGRRTGNTIYF,TGTGCCAGCTCACCGTCCGGCCGGCGGACTGGAAACACCATATATTTT
TRBJ2-3,TRBV3-1/TRBV3-2,.,TRBD1,CASSQIDRETDTQYF,TGTGCCAGCAGCCAAATCGACAGGGAGACAGATACGCAGTATTTT
TRBJ1-1,TRBV29-1,.,.,CSVDRLGQRNTEAFF,TGCAGCGTTGATCGTCTAGGCCAAAGGAACACTGAAGCTTTCTTT
TRBJ1-1,TRBV19,.,.,CASNLAGAPGTEAFF,TGTGCCAGTAACTTGGCGGGGGCGCCGGGGACTGAAGCTTTCTTT
TRBJ2-3,TRBV5-1,.,.,CASSQTRSTDTQYF,TGCGCCAGCAGCCAAACTAGAAGCACAGATACGCAGTATTTT
TRBJ2-5,TRBV15,.,.,CATSRLQGSPRETQYF,TGTGCCACCAGCAGACTACAGGGTTCCCCTCGGGAGACCCAGTACTTC
TRBJ1-1,TRBV10-2,.,TRBD1,CATRQGGTEAFF,TGCGCCACTCGACAGGGGGGCACTGAAGCTTTCTTT
TRBJ2-5,TRBV11-2,.,TRBD1,CASSLGQLIQETQYF,TGTGCCAGCAGCTTGGGACAGTTAATCCAAGAGACCCAGTACTTC
TRBJ2-2,TRBV7-6,.,.,CASSFSEVPNTGELFF,TGTGCCAGCAGCTTCTCGGAGGTCCCGAACACCGGGGAGCTGTTTTTT
TRBJ2-3,TRBV29-1,.,TRBD2,CSVESTERGSTDTQYF,TGCAGCGTTGAGTCGACGGAGCGGGGGAGCACAGATACGCAGTATTTT
TRBJ1-1,TRBV20-1,few,TRBD1,CSSTGPTEAFF,TGCAGTTCGACAGGGCCCACTGAAGCTTTCTTT
TRBJ2-5,TRBV7-8,.,.,CASSLRGYQAETQYF,TGTGCCAGCAGCTTAAGAGGGTACCAAGCGGAGACCCAGTACTTC
TRBJ1-2,TRBV28,.,.,CASSLSLYGYTF,TGTGCCAGCAGTTTGTCCCTCTATGGCTACACCTTC
TRBJ2-1,TRBV28,.,.,CASSPRSPGGGNEQFF,TGTGCCAGCAGCCCCCGTTCCCCCGGGGGAGGCAATGAGCAGTTCTTC
TRBJ2-3,TRBV28,.,TRBD2,CASSQASGGPDTQYF,TGTGCCAGTTCTCAGGCTAGCGGGGGACCAGATACGCAGTATTTT
TRBJ1-5,TRBV19,.,.,CASSPRGINQPQHF,TGTGCCAGTAGTCCGCGGGGGATCAATCAGCCCCAGCATTTT
TRBJ2-1,TRBV5-1,.,.,CASSSLAQGLNEQFF,TGCGCCAGCAGCTCCCTGGCGCAGGGCCTGAATGAGCAGTTCTTC
TRBJ2-1,TRBV30,.,TRBD2,CASSGLAAFGEQFF,TGTGCCTCCTCGGGACTAGCGGCCTTCGGTGAGCAGTTCTTC
TRBJ2-1,TRBV7-2,.,TRBD1,CASSLVSGTGPYNEQFF,TGTGCCAGCAGCTTAGTTTCAGGGACAGGACCCTACAATGAGCAGTTCTTC
TRBJ1-3,TRBV9,.,TRBD1,CASSRLPRDRGLYGNTIYF,TGTGCCAGCAGCAGACTGCCCCGGGACAGGGGGCTTTACGGAAACACCATATATTTT
TRBJ1-2,TRBV4-1,.,.,CASSQGQEKGGYTF,TGCGCCAGCAGCCAAGGACAGGAGAAAGGTGGCTACACCTTC
TRBJ1-1,TRBV4-3,few,.,CASSPWAGSGTEAFF,TGCGCCAGCAGCCCGTGGGCAGGGTCGGGCACTGAAGCTTTCTTT
TRBJ2-1,TRBV27,once,.,CASSLGRALVQNEQFF,TGTGCCAGCAGTTTGGGCAGGGCATTAGTCCAAAATGAGCAGTTCTTC
TRBJ1-4,TRBV6-5,.,.,CASSYSMGTPNEKLFF,TGTGCCAGCAGTTACTCGATGGGGACTCCTAATGAAAAACTGTTTTTT
TRBJ1-3,TRBV7-6,.,TRBD1,CASSRGQSSGNTIYF,TGTGCCAGCAGCAGGGGACAGAGCTCTGGAAACACCATATATTTT
TRBJ2-3,TRBV4-3,.,.,CASGRTDILTDTQYF,TGCGCCAGCGGAAGGACGGACATACTCACAGATACGCAGTATTTT
TRBJ1-6,TRBV7-7,.,TRBD1,CASSLESTGEESPLHF,TGTGCCAGCAGCTTAGAATCGACAGGGGAGGAATCACCCCTCCACTTT
TRBJ1-3,TRBV7-6,.,TRBD1,CASSRTGGSGNTIYF,TGTGCCAGCAGCAGGACAGGGGGCTCTGGAAACACCATATATTTT
TRBJ1-1,TRBV7-9,.,TRBD1,CASSQGTGQAFF,TGTGCCAGCAGCCAGGGGACAGGGCAAGCTTTCTTT
TRBJ2-7,TRBV10-1,.,TRBD1,CATSDRGRLGRDEQYF,TGCGCCACCTCGGACAGGGGAAGACTCGGGCGTGACGAGCAGTACTTC
TRBJ2-5,TRBV5-6,.,.,CASSFTEQETQYF,TGTGCCAGCAGCTTTACTGAACAAGAGACCCAGTACTTC
TRBJ2-7,TRBV11-3,.,.,CASSFIDSYEQYF,TGTGCCAGCAGCTTTATAGATTCCTACGAGCAGTACTTC
TRBJ2-7,TRBV5-1,few,TRBD1,CASSTTGNEQYF,TGCGCCAGCTCTACGACAGGGAACGAGCAGTACTTC
TRBJ1-4,TRBV7-9,.,TRBD1,CASSSDRVGEKLFF,TGTGCCAGCAGCTCGGACAGGGTGGGCGAAAAACTGTTTTTT
TRBJ1-2,TRBV15,few,TRBD1,CATSRDRANYGYTF,TGTGCCACCAGCAGGGACAGGGCTAACTATGGCTACACCTTC